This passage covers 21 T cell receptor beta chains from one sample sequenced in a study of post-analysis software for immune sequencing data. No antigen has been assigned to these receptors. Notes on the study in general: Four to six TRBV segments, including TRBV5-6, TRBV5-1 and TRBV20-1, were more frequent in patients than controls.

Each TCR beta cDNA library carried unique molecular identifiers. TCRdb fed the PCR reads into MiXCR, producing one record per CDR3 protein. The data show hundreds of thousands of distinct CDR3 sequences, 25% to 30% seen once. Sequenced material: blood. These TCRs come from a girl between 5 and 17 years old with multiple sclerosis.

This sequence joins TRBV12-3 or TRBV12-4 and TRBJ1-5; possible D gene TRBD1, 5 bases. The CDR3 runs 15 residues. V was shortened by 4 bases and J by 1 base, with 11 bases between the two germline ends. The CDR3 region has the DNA TGTGCCAGCAGTTCAGAGGGGCAGAGCAATCAGCCCCAGCATTTT. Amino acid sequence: CASSSEGQSNQPQHF.

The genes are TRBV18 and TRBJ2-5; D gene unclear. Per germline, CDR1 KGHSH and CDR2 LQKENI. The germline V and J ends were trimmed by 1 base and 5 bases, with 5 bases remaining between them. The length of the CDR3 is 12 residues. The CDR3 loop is CASSPRLETQYF. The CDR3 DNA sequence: TGTGCCAGCTCACCACGATTGGAGACCCAGTACTTC.

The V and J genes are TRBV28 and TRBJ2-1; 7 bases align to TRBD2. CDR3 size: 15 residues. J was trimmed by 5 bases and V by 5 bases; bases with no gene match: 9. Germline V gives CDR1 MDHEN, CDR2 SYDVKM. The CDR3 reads CASSDRGRPHNEQFF. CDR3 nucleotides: TGTGCCAGCAGTGATCGCGGGAGACCCCACAATGAGCAGTTCTTC.

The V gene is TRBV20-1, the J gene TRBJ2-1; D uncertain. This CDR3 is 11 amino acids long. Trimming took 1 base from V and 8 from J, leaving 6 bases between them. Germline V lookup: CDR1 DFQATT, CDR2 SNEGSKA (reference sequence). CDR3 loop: CSARVTHEQFF. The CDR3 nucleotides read TGCAGTGCTAGAGTCACCCATGAGCAGTTCTTC.

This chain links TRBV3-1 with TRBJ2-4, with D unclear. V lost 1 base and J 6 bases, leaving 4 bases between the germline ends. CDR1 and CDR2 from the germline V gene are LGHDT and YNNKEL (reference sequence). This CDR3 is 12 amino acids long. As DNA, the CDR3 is TGTGCCAGCAGCCAAGGACCAAACATTCAGTACTTC. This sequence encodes CASSQGPNIQYF.

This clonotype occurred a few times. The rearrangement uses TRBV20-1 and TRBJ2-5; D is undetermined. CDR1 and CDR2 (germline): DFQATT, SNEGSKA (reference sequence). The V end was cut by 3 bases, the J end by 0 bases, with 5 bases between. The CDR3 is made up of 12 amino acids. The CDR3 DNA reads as TGCAGTGCTAGTTACTACCAAGAGACCCAGTACTTC. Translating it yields CSASYYQETQYF.

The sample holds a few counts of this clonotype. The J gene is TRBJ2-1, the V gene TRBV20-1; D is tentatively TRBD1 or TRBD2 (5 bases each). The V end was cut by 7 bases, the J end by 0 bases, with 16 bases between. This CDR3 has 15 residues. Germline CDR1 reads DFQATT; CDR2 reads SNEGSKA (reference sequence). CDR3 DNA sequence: TGCAGTGTTGCTCCCGGGACCATCTCCTACAATGAGCAGTTCTTC. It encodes CSVAPGTISYNEQFF.

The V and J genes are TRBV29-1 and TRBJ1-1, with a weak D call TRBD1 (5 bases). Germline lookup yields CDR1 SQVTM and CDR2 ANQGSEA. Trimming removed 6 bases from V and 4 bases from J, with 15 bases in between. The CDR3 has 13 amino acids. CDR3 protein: CSVPIAGGTEAFF. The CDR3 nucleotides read TGCAGCGTCCCTATAGCCGGGGGCACTGAAGCTTTCTTT. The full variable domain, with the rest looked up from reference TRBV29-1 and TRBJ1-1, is SAVISQKPSRDICQRGTSLTIQCQVDSQVTMMFWYRQQPGQSLTLIATANQGSEATYESGFVIDKFPISRPNLTFSTLTVSNMSPEDSSIYLCSVPIAGGTEAFFGQGTRLTVV.

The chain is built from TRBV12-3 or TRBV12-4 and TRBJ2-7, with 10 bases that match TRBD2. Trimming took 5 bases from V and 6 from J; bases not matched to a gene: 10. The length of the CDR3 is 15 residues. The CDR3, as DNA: TGTGCCAGCAGTGACCAGGGACTAGCGACGAGCGAGCAGTACTTC. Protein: CASSDQGLATSEQYF.

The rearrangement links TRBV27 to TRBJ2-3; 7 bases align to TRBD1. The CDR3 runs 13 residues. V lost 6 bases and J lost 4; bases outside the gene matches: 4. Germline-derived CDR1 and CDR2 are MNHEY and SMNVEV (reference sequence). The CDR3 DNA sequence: TGTGCCAGCAGACCACAGGGGCCAGATACGCAGTATTTT. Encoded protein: CASRPQGPDTQYF.

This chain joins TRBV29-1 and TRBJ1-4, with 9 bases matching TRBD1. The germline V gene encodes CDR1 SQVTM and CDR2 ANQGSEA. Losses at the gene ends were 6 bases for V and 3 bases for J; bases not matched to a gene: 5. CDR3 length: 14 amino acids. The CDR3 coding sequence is TGCAGCGTCGCCACAGGGGGCGCTAATGAAAAACTGTTTTTT. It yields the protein CSVATGGANEKLFF.

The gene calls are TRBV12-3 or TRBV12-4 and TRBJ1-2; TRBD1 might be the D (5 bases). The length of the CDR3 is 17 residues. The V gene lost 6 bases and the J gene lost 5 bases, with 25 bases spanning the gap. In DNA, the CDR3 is TGTGCCAGCAGCTCCTCCTTCTCAGGGCGGTTGGGGTATGGCTACACCTTC. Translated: CASSSSFSGRLGYGYTF.

The chain's CDR3 is CASSKGWDVLAKNIQYF. CDR3 nucleotide sequence: TGTGCCAGCAGCAAAGGCTGGGACGTACTAGCCAAAAACATTCAGTACTTC. The chain has TRBV21-1 and TRBJ2-4; the D call of TRBD1 is as the table states it, not checked on the DNA. TRBV21-1 is shown as a pseudogene. The CDR3 sequence is 17 residues long.

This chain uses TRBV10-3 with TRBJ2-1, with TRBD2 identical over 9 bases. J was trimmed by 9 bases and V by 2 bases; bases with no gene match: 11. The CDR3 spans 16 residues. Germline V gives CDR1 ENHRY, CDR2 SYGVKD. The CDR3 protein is CAISEGCGTSSTEQFF. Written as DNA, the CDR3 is TGTGCCATCAGTGAGGGGTGTGGGACTAGCTCTACTGAGCAGTTCTTC.

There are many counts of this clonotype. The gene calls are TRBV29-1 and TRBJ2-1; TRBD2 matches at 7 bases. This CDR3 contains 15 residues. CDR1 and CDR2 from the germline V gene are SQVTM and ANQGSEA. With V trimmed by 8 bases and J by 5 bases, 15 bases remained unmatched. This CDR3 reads CSSLGGRELDNEQFF. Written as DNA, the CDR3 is TGCAGCTCCCTGGGTGGGCGGGAGCTCGACAATGAGCAGTTCTTC.

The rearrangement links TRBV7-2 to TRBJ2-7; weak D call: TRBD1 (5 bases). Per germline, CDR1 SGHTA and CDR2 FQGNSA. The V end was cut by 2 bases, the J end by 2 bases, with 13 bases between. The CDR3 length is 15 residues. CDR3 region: CASSLSQGPTYEQYF. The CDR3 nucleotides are TGTGCCAGCAGCTTATCTCAGGGCCCTACCTACGAGCAGTACTTC.

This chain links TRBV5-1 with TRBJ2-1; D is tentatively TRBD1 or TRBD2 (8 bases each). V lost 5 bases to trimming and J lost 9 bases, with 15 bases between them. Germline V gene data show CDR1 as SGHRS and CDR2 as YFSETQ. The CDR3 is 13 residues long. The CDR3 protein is CASRGQAGGEQFF. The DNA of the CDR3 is TGCGCCAGCAGGGGACAGGCGGGGGGTGAGCAGTTCTTC.

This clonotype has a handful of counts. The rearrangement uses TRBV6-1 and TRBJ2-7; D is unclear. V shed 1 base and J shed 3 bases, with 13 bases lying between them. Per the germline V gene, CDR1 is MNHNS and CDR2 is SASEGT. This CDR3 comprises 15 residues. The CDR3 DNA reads TGTGCCAGCAGTGAAGAAAATACTGTGAACTACGAGCAGTACTTC. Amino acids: CASSEENTVNYEQYF.

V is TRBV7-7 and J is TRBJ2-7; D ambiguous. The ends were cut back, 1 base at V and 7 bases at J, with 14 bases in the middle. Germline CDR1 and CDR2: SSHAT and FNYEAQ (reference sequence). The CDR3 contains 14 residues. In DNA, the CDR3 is TGTGCCAGCAGCTTAGTGGGTTTTTCTTCGGAGCAGTACTTC. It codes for CASSLVGFSSEQYF. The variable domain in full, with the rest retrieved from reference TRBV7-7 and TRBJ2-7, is GAGVSQSPRYKVTKRGQDVTLRCDPISSHATLYWYQQALGQGPEFLTYFNYEAQPDKSGLPSDRFSAERPEGSISTLTIQRTEQRDSAMYRCASSLVGFSSEQYFGPGTRLTVT.

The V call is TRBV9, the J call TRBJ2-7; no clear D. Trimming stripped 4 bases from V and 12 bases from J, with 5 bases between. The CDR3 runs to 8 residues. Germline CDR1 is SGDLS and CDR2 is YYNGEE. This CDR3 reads CASSRRYF. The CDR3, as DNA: TGTGCCAGCAGCCGACGGTACTTC.

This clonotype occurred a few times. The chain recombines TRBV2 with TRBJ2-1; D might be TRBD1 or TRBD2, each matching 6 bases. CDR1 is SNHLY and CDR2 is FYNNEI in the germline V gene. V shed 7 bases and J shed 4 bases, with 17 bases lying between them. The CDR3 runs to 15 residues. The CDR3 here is CASNPVGGQYNEQFF. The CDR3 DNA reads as TGTGCCAGCAACCCTGTCGGGGGCCAATACAATGAGCAGTTCTTC.